This T cell receptor (beta chain) was identified in a study of blood T cells in healthy people across ages. Germline CDR1 DFQATT, CDR2 SNEGSKA (reference sequence). This CDR3 region has 15 residues. V trimming: 6 bases; J trimming: 7 bases; junction bases outside the gene matches: 16. The authors ran a second PCR of roughly 6 to 12 cycles using a sample-barcoded 5' primer and a J-beta primer mix. Unique molecular identifiers of 12 random nucleotides labeled each cDNA. TCRdb independently ran MiXCR on the 5' RACE reads; one entry per CDR3 protein. The sample lists about 1 million distinct CDR3 sequences, more than 35% seen once, with over 15% in the top ten. Study-wide results and caveats: More naive CD4+ cells and higher diversity were found in long-lived than in aged donors.

Remarks on this clonotype: Antigen specificity is unknown.

Extraction yielded at least 5 micrograms of total RNA per sample. The chain couples TRBV20-1 to TRBJ2-7; TRBD2 matches at 9 bases. The sample consisted of blood. The clonotype comes from a woman aged 55-69 years in good health. For the CDR3, the DNA is TGCAGTGCGACTAGCGGTTCAAGCTCCTACAATGAGCAGTACTTC. Its protein is CSATSGSSSYNEQYF.